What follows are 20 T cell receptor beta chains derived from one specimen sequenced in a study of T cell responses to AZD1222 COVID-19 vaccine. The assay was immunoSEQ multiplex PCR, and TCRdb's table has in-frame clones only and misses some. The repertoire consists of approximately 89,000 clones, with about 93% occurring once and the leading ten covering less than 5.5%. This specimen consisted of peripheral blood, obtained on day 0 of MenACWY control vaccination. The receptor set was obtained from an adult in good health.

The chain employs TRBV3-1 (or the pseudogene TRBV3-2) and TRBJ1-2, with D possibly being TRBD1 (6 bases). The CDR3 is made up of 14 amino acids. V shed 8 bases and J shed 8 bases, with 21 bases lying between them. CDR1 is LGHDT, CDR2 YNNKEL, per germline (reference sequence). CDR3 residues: CASSPHREIHGYTF. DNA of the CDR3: TGTGCCAGCTCACCCCACAGGGAGATCCACGGCTACACCTTC.

The CDR3 is CASSSGQGLNYGYTF. The CDR3, as DNA: TGTGCCAGCAGTTCGGGACAGGGCCTAAACTATGGCTACACCTTC. V usage is TRBV6-2 or TRBV6-3 and J usage is TRBJ1-2; 9 bases align to TRBD1. Germline CDR1 reads MNHEY; CDR2 reads SVGEGT. V lost 4 bases, J lost 2 bases, and 5 bases stayed unmatched. CDR3 length: 15 residues.

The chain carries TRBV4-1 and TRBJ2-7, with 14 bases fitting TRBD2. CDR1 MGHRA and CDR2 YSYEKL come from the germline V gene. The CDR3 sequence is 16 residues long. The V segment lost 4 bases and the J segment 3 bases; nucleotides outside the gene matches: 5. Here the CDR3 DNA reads TGCGCCAGCAGCCCGACGGGGACTAGCGGGAGCTACGAGCAGTACTTC. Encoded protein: CASSPTGTSGSYEQYF.

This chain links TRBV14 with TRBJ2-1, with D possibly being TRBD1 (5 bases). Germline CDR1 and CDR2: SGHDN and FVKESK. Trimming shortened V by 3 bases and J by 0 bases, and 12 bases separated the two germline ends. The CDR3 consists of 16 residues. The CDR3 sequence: CASSQPEGASYNEQFF. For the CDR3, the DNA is TGTGCCAGCAGCCAGCCAGAAGGGGCCTCCTACAATGAGCAGTTCTTC.

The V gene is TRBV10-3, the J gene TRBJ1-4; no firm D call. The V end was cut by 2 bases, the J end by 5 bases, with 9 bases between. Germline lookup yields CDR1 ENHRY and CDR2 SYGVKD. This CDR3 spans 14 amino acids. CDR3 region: CAISEPGGNEKLFF. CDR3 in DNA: TGTGCCATCAGTGAGCCCGGAGGAAATGAAAAACTGTTTTTT.

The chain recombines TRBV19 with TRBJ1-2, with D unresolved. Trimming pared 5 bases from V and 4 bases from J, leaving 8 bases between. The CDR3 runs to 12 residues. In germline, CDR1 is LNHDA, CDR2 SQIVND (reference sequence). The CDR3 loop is CASSLPPYGYTF. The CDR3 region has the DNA TGTGCCAGTAGTCTTCCCCCCTATGGCTACACCTTC.

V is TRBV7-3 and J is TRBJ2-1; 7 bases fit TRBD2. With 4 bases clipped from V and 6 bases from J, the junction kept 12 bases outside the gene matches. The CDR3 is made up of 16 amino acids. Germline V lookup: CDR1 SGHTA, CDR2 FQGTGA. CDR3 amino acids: CASSSDPAGSVNEQFF. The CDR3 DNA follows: TGTGCCAGCAGCTCCGACCCAGCGGGATCTGTCAATGAGCAGTTCTTC.

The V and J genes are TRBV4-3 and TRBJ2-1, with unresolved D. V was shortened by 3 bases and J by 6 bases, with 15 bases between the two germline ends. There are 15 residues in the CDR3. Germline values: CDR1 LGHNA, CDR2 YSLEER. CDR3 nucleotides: TGCGCCAGCAGCCAGTCGTCGAATGCTGGCAATGAGCAGTTCTTC. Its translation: CASSQSSNAGNEQFF.

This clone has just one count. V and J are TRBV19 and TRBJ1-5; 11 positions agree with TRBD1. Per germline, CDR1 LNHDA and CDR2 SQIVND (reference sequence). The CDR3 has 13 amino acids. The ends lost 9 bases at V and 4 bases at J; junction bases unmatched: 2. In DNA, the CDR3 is TGTGCCAGCGGGGACAGGGGGAATCAGCCCCAGCATTTT. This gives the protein CASGDRGNQPQHF.

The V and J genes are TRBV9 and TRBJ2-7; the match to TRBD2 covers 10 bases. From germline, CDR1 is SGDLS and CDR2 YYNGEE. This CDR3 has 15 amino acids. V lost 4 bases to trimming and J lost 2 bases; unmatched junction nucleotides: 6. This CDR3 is CASSPKREGTYEQYF. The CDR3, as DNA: TGTGCCAGCAGCCCCAAGCGGGAGGGGACCTACGAGCAGTACTTC.

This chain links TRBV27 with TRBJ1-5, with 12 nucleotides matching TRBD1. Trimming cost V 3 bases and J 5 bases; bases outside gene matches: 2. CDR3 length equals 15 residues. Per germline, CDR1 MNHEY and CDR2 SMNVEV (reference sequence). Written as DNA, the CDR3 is TGTGCCAGCAGTTTGGGACAGGGGGCACATCAGCCCCAGCATTTT. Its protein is CASSLGQGAHQPQHF.

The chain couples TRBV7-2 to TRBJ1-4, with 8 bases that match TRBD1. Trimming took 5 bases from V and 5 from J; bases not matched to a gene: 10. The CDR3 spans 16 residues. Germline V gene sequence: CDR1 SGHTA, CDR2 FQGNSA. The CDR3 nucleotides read TGTGCCAGCAGCCGCCGTAAACAGGGGGGCAATGAAAAACTGTTTTTT. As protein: CASSRRKQGGNEKLFF.

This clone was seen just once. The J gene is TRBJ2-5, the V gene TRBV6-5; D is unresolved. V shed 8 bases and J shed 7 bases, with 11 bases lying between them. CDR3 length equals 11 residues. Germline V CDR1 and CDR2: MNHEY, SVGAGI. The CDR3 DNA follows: TGTGCCAGCCGTTTCCATGGGACCCAGTACTTC. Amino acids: CASRFHGTQYF.

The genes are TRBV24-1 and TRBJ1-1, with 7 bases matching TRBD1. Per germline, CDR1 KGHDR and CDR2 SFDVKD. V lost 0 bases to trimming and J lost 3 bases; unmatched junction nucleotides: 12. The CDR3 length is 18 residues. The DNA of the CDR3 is TGTGCCACCAGTGATTTGCTCACCGACAGGGTTGTACACACTGAAGCTTTCTTT. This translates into CATSDLLTDRVVHTEAFF.

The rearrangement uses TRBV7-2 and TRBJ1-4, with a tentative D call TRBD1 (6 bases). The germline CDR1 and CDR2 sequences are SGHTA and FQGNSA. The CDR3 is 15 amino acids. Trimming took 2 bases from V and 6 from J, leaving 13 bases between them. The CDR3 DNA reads TGTGCCAGCAGCTTAATTACAGGGATGGATGAAAAACTGTTTTTT. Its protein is CASSLITGMDEKLFF.

CDR3 nucleotide sequence: TGTGCCAGCAGCTCCCGGGACAGGGTCAATTCACCCCTCCACTTT. It codes for CASSSRDRVNSPLHF. V gene TRBV5-6 combines with J gene TRBJ1-6; 9 bases agree with TRBD1. This CDR3 comprises 15 residues. V dropped 3 bases and J dropped 7; count of bases not matched to a gene: 5. Per the germline V gene, CDR1 is SGHDT and CDR2 is YYEEEE.

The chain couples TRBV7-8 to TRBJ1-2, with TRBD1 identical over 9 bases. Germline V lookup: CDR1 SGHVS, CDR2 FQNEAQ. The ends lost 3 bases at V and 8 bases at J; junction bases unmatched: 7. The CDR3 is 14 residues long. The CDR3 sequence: CASSLGQGWLGYTF. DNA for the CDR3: TGTGCCAGCAGCTTGGGACAGGGTTGGTTAGGCTACACCTTC.

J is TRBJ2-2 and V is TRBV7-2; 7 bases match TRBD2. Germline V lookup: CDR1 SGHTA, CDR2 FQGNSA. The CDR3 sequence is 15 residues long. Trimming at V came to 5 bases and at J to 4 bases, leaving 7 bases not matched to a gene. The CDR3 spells CASSPLAVLTGELFF. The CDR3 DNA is TGTGCCAGCAGCCCCCTAGCGGTACTCACCGGGGAGCTGTTTTTT.

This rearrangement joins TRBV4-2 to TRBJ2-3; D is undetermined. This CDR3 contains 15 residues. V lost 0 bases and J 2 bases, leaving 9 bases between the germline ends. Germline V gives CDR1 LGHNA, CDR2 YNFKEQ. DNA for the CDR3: TGTGCCAGCAGCCAAGATCCCCTAATCACAGATACGCAGTATTTT. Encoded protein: CASSQDPLITDTQYF.

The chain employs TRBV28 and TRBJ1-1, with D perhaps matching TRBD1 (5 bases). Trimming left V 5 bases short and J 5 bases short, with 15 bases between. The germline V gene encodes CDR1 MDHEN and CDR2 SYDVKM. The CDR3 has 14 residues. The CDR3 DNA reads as TGTGCCAGCAGTCCCCCGGGGGTAGGAACTGAAGCTTTCTTT. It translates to CASSPPGVGTEAFF.